This T cell receptor (beta chain) stems from a study of siplizumab effects on memory and regulatory T cells. Findings and caveats of the study: With siplizumab, cumulative frequency of CD4+ memory-derived alloreactive sequences dropped significantly. Unstimulated subset assignment was obtained for only a minor fraction of alloreactive clones.

Note on this clone: What it recognizes is unknown.

The assay was immunoSEQ multiplex PCR, and TCRdb's table has in-frame clones only and misses some. Among 92,000 or so clones listed, just under 90% were seen once. Trimming shortened V by 1 base and J by 4 bases, and 12 bases separated the two germline ends. Looked up from germline, CDR1 is SGHTS and CDR2 is YDEGEE. The CDR3 covers 15 residues. This TCR derives from a human donor in good health. This rearrangement joins TRBV5-8 to TRBJ1-3, with D perhaps TRBD1 (6 bases). The material sequenced was CD4+ T cells sorted from blood. CDR3 nucleotides: TGTGCCAGCAGCTTGTTAGGACAGCCGGGAAACACCATATATTTT. Translation gives CASSLLGQPGNTIYF.